These 17 T cell receptor beta chains were all obtained from the same sample, sequenced in a study of graft-versus-host responses after intestinal transplantation. TCRdb's copy holds only in-frame clones and misses some; the assay was immunoSEQ multiplex PCR. The repertoire holds 50,000 or so clones, with 90% to 95% as singletons. The material sequenced was PBMCs, taken about 800 days after a first intestinal transplant, on the day of a second. The receptors here all came from a human patient who received an intestinal transplant, so some T cells may come from the graft donor.

As DNA, the CDR3 is TGTGCCAGCAGCTTAGGGGGGCACAATGAGCAGTTCTTC. This encodes CASSLGGHNEQFF. The gene calls are TRBV11-2 and TRBJ2-1, with D perhaps TRBD1 (6 bases). Germline CDR1 reads SGHAT; CDR2 reads FQNNGV. This CDR3 has 13 amino acids. V was shortened by 1 base and J by 5 bases, with 6 bases between the two germline ends.

This rearrangement joins TRBV28 to TRBJ2-2; D is ambiguous. Deletions cut 6 bases from V and 5 bases from J, with 7 bases between. Germline assignment: CDR1 MDHEN and CDR2 SYDVKM. The CDR3 contains 12 residues. DNA for the CDR3: TGTGCCAGCAGAGTTTTTACCGGGGAGCTGTTTTTT. Translation gives CASRVFTGELFF.

The table lists this clone with a few counts. This sequence joins TRBV27 and TRBJ2-5; TRBD2 agrees at 8 bases. This CDR3 has 17 amino acids. CDR1 is MNHEY and CDR2 is SMNVEV in the germline V gene (reference sequence). Trimming cost V 5 bases and J 2 bases; bases outside gene matches: 13. The CDR3 sequence is CASSPSRGIAGQETQYF. For the CDR3, the DNA is TGTGCCAGCAGTCCATCCCGGGGGATAGCGGGGCAAGAGACCCAGTACTTC.

This clone was seen more than once but under ten times. The V and J genes are TRBV5-3 and TRBJ2-6, with unresolved D. TRBV5-3 is treated as an ORF (open reading frame) with a function not yet certain. The length of the CDR3 is 13 residues. The CDR3 region has the DNA TGTGCTGGTGAACAAAGTCGGGCCAACGTCCTGACTTTC. Protein: CAGEQSRANVLTF.

The J gene is TRBJ2-7, the V gene TRBV30; D call uncertain. CDR3 length: 14 amino acids. CDR1 and CDR2 (germline): GTSNPN, SVGIG (reference sequence). V lost 0 bases and J lost 3, with 12 bases in between. CDR3 sequence (DNA): TGTGCCTGGAGTGTAGCCCTTTCTAGCTACGAGCAGTACTTC. Its protein is CAWSVALSSYEQYF.

The gene calls are TRBV7-8 and TRBJ2-6; D gene uncertain. Germline assignment: CDR1 SGHVS and CDR2 FQNEAQ. CDR3 length equals 19 residues. With 4 bases removed from V and 5 bases from J, the gap between germline ends came to 24 bases. The CDR3 DNA follows: TGTGCCAGCAGCTCGGATAGGTTTACCCACAAAAGTCGGGCCAACGTCCTGACTTTC. Its translation is CASSSDRFTHKSRANVLTF.

This rearrangement joins TRBV4-1 to TRBJ2-1, with a tentative D call TRBD2 (5 bases). Per the germline V gene, CDR1 is MGHRA and CDR2 is YSYEKL. The CDR3 spans 15 residues. Trimming stripped 1 base from V and 6 bases from J, with 13 bases between. The CDR3 reads CASSQGVGAGNEQFF. CDR3 nucleotide sequence: TGCGCCAGCAGCCAAGGGGTGGGAGCCGGCAATGAGCAGTTCTTC.

The CDR3 protein is CASSRDRGYYNEQFF. DNA of the CDR3: TGTGCCAGCAGTAGGGACAGGGGGTACTACAATGAGCAGTTCTTC. The V and J genes are TRBV6-5 and TRBJ2-1; 11 nucleotides align to TRBD1. Germline values: CDR1 MNHEY, CDR2 SVGAGI. CDR3 length equals 15 residues. Unmatched junction bases numbered 3, after V lost 5 bases and J lost 3 bases.

The gene calls are TRBV5-1 and TRBJ2-2; D is perhaps TRBD1 (6 bases). This CDR3 comprises 15 residues. Between the trimmed V and J ends, which lost 4 bases and 4 bases, there was a span of 14 bases. Germline loops: CDR1 SGHRS, CDR2 YFSETQ. The CDR3 spells CASSPNTGTTGELFF. The CDR3 DNA reads TGCGCCAGCAGCCCAAATACAGGGACCACCGGGGAGCTGTTTTTT.

The DNA for the CDR3 is TGTGCCAGCAGTTACTCAAGGGACACTGAAGCTTTCTTT. Translating gives CASSYSRDTEAFF. The V call is TRBV6-6, the J call TRBJ1-1; D remains ambiguous. The CDR3 has 13 amino acids. Germline-derived CDR1 and CDR2 are MNHNY and SVGAGI (reference sequence). Trimming removed 0 bases at V and 3 bases at J, with 5 bases between.

The gene calls are TRBV5-8 and TRBJ2-4; D remains ambiguous. CDR3 length: 14 amino acids. Trimming left V 4 bases short and J 0 bases short, with 8 bases between. CDR1 and CDR2 from the germline V gene are SGHTS and YDEGEE. The CDR3: CASSPDRAKNIQYF. The CDR3 DNA sequence: TGTGCCAGCAGCCCGGACCGAGCCAAAAACATTCAGTACTTC.

V gene TRBV19 combines with J gene TRBJ2-5; 11 bases align to TRBD1. Germline V gene lookup returns CDR1 LNHDA and CDR2 SQIVND (reference sequence). J lost 2 bases, V lost 4 bases, and 0 bases had no gene match. The CDR3 is 14 residues long. The CDR3 nucleotides read TGTGCCAGTAGTAGGGACAGGGGGCAAGAGACCCAGTACTTC. It yields the protein CASSRDRGQETQYF.

J is TRBJ2-1 and V is TRBV13; possibly TRBD1 or TRBD2 for D (5 bases each). Germline V gives CDR1 PRHDT, CDR2 FYEKMQ (reference sequence). Trimming cost V 1 base and J 11 bases, with 6 bases left between them. CDR3 size: 11 residues. In DNA, the CDR3 is TGTGCCAGCAGCTTAGCGGGACAGCAGTTCTTC. Translation gives CASSLAGQQFF.

For this clone: At one end the junction does not follow the germline gene, possibly because of a read error. The chain couples TRBV7-8 to TRBJ1-5, with D unclear. Germline CDR1 and CDR2: SGHVS and FQNEAQ. This CDR3 contains 16 residues. CDR3 DNA: TGTGCCAGCAGCTTATTGGCGCGGGCTAGCAATCAGCCCCGGCATTTT. Amino acid sequence: CASSLLARASNQPRHF.

This chain links TRBV6-1 with TRBJ2-7, with 7 positions matching TRBD2. The germline gives CDR1 MNHNS, CDR2 SASEGT. This CDR3 spans 14 amino acids. With V trimmed by 10 bases and J by 3 bases, 12 bases remained unmatched. The CDR3 is CATRLAGAVYEQYF. The DNA for the CDR3 is TGTGCCACCCGGTTGGCGGGAGCCGTCTACGAGCAGTACTTC.

The CDR3 DNA reads TGCGCCAGCAGTGAACGTCAGGGCCCCTACGAGCAGTACTTC. Protein product: CASSERQGPYEQYF. This rearrangement joins TRBV10-1 to TRBJ2-7; D is perhaps TRBD1 (5 bases). V was clipped by 3 bases and J by 2 bases, with 11 bases between them. Germline lookup yields CDR1 WNHNN and CDR2 SYGVQD (reference sequence). The CDR3 contains 14 residues.

This clone was detected a few times. The chain has TRBV18 and TRBJ2-4; no reliable D call. V lost 5 bases, J lost 8 bases, and 16 bases lay in between. Germline V gene data show CDR1 as KGHSH and CDR2 as LQKENI. This CDR3 comprises 14 residues. CDR3 sequence (DNA): TGTGCCAGCTCATCCTCGGTCCCGCCGGACATTCAGTACTTC. Translation: CASSSSVPPDIQYF.